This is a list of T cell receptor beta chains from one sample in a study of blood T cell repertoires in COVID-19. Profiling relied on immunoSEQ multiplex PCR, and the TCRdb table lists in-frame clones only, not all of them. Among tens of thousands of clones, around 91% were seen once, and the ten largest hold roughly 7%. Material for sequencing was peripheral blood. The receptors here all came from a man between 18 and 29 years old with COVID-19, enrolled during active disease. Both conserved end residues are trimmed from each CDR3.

CDR3: SARGQAEAF; V: TRBV20-1; J: TRBJ1-1
CDR3: ASSPSRPWAENEAF; V: TRBV4-3; J: TRBJ1-1
CDR3: AIQDYKSSYEQY; V: TRBV10-3; J: TRBJ2-7
CDR3: ASSPQSGSTFYGYT; V: TRBV27; J: TRBJ1-2
CDR3: ASSIVVYDSPLH; V: TRBV19; J: TRBJ1-6
CDR3: ASSISSYGYT; V: TRBV19; J: TRBJ1-2
CDR3: ASRAAVQSYEQY; V: TRBV19; J: TRBJ2-7
CDR3: ASLRDRALDTQY; V: TRBV2; J: TRBJ2-3
CDR3: ATSERRGLAPYNEQF; V: TRBV24-1; J: TRBJ2-1
CDR3: ASSADSGSSYEQY; V: TRBV7-6; J: TRBJ2-7
CDR3: ASSPPEGVGNQPQH; V: TRBV18; J: TRBJ1-5
CDR3: ASSIQGAGAKAF; V: TRBV19; J: TRBJ1-1